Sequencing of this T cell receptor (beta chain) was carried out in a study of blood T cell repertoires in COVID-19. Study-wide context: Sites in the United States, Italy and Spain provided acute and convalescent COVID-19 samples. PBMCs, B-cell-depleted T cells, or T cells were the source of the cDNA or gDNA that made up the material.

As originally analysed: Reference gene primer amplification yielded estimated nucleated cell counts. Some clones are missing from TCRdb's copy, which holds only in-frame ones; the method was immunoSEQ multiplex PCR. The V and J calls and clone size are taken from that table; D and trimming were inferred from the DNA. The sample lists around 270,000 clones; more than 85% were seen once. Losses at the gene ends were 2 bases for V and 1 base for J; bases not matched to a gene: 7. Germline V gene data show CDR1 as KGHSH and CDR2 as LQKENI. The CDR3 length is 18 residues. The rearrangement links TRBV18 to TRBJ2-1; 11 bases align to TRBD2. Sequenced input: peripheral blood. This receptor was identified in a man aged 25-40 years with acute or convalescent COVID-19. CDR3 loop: CASSPGLAGGGSYNEQFF. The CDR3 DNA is TGTGCCAGCTCACCAGGGCTAGCGGGGGGCGGTTCCTACAATGAGCAGTTCTTC.